Following are 7 T cell receptor beta chains from one sample sequenced in a study of T cell responses to AZD1222 COVID-19 vaccine. The repertoire was sequenced with immunoSEQ multiplex PCR; TCRdb's copy has only in-frame clones and lacks some. The sample includes about 82,000 clones, 80% to 90% of them seen just once. Sequencing was performed on peripheral blood, taken 28 days after the second AZD1222 dose. These TCRs come from an adult who received the AZD1222 COVID-19 vaccine.

The chain uses TRBV5-4 and TRBJ1-2; a possible D gene is TRBD1 (6 bases). Germline assignment: CDR1 SGHNT and CDR2 YYREEE (reference sequence). The length of the CDR3 is 13 residues. Deletions cut 0 bases from V and 8 bases from J, with 11 bases between. The CDR3 DNA is TGTGCCAGCAGCTTGGACAGGGTAAGCGGCTACACCTTC. This codes for CASSLDRVSGYTF.

The chain links TRBV4-3 to TRBJ2-3; perhaps TRBD1 as D (6 bases). This CDR3 contains 19 residues. CDR1 and CDR2 (germline): LGHNA, YSLEER. V was trimmed by 3 bases and J by 1 base, leaving 23 bases between them. CDR3 DNA: TGCGCCAGCAGCCAGTCCCCCGGGGACACCCGGTGGGGCACAGATACGCAGTATTTT. Translated, it gives CASSQSPGDTRWGTDTQYF.

The sample holds a few counts of this clone. This chain uses TRBV19 with TRBJ2-2; 8 nucleotides agree with TRBD1. V dropped 3 bases and J dropped 5; count of bases not matched to a gene: 8. The CDR3 is 16 amino acids. The germline CDR1 and CDR2 sequences are LNHDA and SQIVND (reference sequence). The CDR3 nucleotides are TGTGCCAGTAGTATTGCAGGGGGCTTAGTGACCGGGGAGCTGTTTTTT. Its protein product is CASSIAGGLVTGELFF.

There are a few counts of this clone. CDR3 protein: CASSLVQQSADTGELFF. The CDR3 bases are TGCGCCAGCAGCTTGGTTCAGCAGTCCGCGGACACCGGGGAGCTGTTTTTT. The gene calls are TRBV5-1 and TRBJ2-2, with D unresolved. The CDR3 contains 17 residues. CDR1 is SGHRS, CDR2 YFSETQ, per germline. V was pared by 0 bases and J by 3 bases, with 15 bases between.

This clone showed up just once. The chain links TRBV6-2 or TRBV6-3 to TRBJ2-1; 9 bases are a match to TRBD1. The length of the CDR3 is 14 residues. Germline trimming cut 4 bases from V and 9 bases from J; bases unmatched to any gene: 7. CDR1 and CDR2 (germline): MNHEY, SVGEGT. CDR3 nucleotides: TGTGCCAGCAGTTCGGGACAGGGACTCGGTGAGCAGTTCTTC. Its translation is CASSSGQGLGEQFF.

The rearrangement joins TRBV19 to TRBJ2-3; TRBD1 agrees at 7 bases. V dropped 6 bases and J dropped 1; count of bases not matched to a gene: 4. The germline V gene encodes CDR1 LNHDA and CDR2 SQIVND (reference sequence). This CDR3 contains 14 residues. The DNA for the CDR3 is TGTGCCAGTAGAAACAGGGGTGGCACAGATACGCAGTATTTT. Translated, it gives CASRNRGGTDTQYF.

A remark on this clone: This sample includes further DNA sequences coding for the same CDR3. The rearrangement joins TRBV2 to TRBJ1-4; TRBD1 agrees at 7 bases. The CDR3 length is 13 residues. Germline CDR1 SNHLY, CDR2 FYNNEI. V gave up 3 bases and J gave up 8 bases; unmatched junction bases: 3. The DNA for the CDR3 is TGTGCCAGCAGTGAGACAGGGCGGGAAAAACTGTTTTTT. This encodes CASSETGREKLFF.